What follows are 13 T cell receptor beta chains derived from one specimen sequenced in a study of shared clonotypes between healthy human individuals (dated by TCRdb to 2020 to 2022). Library method: the immunoSEQ multiplex PCR assay. TCRdb's version of the immuneACCESS table is confined to in-frame rearrangements and falls short of the full clone set. An unresolved V gene accounts for under half of the shortfall where checked; the remainder is of unknown origin. Recorded for this sample are approximately 510,000 clones; 60% to 85% of them occurred a single time. The ten largest account for 10% to 15% of the sample. The sequenced sample was PBMCs. The receptors shown here come from a woman aged 35 to 49 in good health. Some clones in this sample may be carry-over from other donors' samples.

DNA for the CDR3: TGTGCCAGCAGCTTAGGGGCGCCGGGGGCTGGGGGAAACACCATATATTTT. Its protein product is CASSLGAPGAGGNTIYF. This sequence joins TRBV7-2 and TRBJ1-3; maybe TRBD1 (6 bases). This CDR3 spans 17 amino acids. V lost 1 base and J lost 4, with 17 bases in between. Germline CDR1 SGHTA, CDR2 FQGNSA.

The rearrangement links TRBV6-6 to TRBJ2-7, with 8 bases fitting TRBD2. V lost 4 bases to trimming and J lost 2 bases; unmatched junction nucleotides: 4. The germline CDR1 and CDR2 sequences are MNHNY and SVGAGI (reference sequence). The length of the CDR3 is 14 residues. The CDR3: CASSSLAEAYEQYF. Here the CDR3 DNA reads TGTGCCAGCAGTTCACTAGCGGAGGCCTACGAGCAGTACTTC.

This clone was recorded once. Other DNA sequences in the same sample also yield this CDR3. The CDR3 nucleotides are TGTGCCATCAGTGAGTCGGACAGAACAAGCACAGATACGCAGTATTTT. Its protein product is CAISESDRTSTDTQYF. The genes are TRBV10-3 and TRBJ2-3; possible D gene TRBD1, 6 bases. The germline CDR1 and CDR2 sequences are ENHRY and SYGVKD. V was trimmed by 0 bases and J by 0 bases, leaving 10 bases between them. There are 16 residues in the CDR3.

The J gene is TRBJ1-1, the V gene TRBV7-9; D may be TRBD1 (5 bases). CDR1 SEHNR and CDR2 FQNEAQ come from the germline V gene (reference sequence). This CDR3 is 16 amino acids long. Trimming removed 3 bases from V and 3 bases from J, with 17 bases in between. The CDR3 coding sequence is TGTGCCAGCAGCTTCTTCAAGGGGCGCGAAGACACTGAAGCTTTCTTT. It translates to CASSFFKGREDTEAFF.

The chain links TRBV4-2 to TRBJ2-7; 14 bases fit TRBD2. Losses at the gene ends were 0 bases for V and 3 bases for J; bases not matched to a gene: 7. CDR3 length: 18 residues. Germline CDR1 is LGHNA and CDR2 is YNFKEQ. Written as DNA, the CDR3 is TGTGCCAGCAGCCAAGAAGGACTAGCGGGAGGACCGAGCTACGAGCAGTACTTC. Translated: CASSQEGLAGGPSYEQYF.

Only one count was recorded for this clone. The chain recombines TRBV27 with TRBJ1-5, with 7 bases aligning to TRBD1. The junction had 4 bases not matched to a gene; V was cut back by 4 bases and J by 1 base. The CDR3 contains 15 residues. Germline V gene lookup returns CDR1 MNHEY and CDR2 SMNVEV (reference sequence). CDR3 residues: CASSSNRGSNQPQHF. CDR3 DNA: TGTGCCAGCAGTTCCAACAGGGGAAGCAATCAGCCCCAGCATTTT.

This chain uses TRBV11-2 with TRBJ2-7; TRBD2 agrees at 8 bases. Germline V lookup: CDR1 SGHAT, CDR2 FQNNGV. CDR3 length: 15 residues. Trimming took 1 base from V and 2 from J; bases not matched to a gene: 4. The CDR3 protein is CASSLAAGGTYEQYF. In nucleotides, the CDR3 is TGTGCCAGCAGCTTAGCGGCGGGAGGCACCTACGAGCAGTACTTC.

The rearrangement joins TRBV30 to TRBJ1-5, with D possibly matching TRBD1 (6 bases). V was shortened by 2 bases and J by 1 base, with 9 bases between the two germline ends. This CDR3 has 14 residues. Germline V gives CDR1 GTSNPN, CDR2 SVGIG (reference sequence). The CDR3 bases are TGTGCCTGGAGTCAGGGGAGAAGCAATCAGCCCCAGCATTTT. Amino acids: CAWSQGRSNQPQHF. The full variable domain, its missing parts supplied by reference TRBV30 and TRBJ1-5, is SQTIHQWPATLVQPVGSPLSLECTVEGTSNPNLYWYRQAAGRGLQLLFYSVGIGQISSEVPQNLSASRPQDRQFILSSKKLLLSDSGFYLCAWSQGRSNQPQHFGDGTRLSIL.

V and J are TRBV11-2 and TRBJ2-5, with TRBD1 identical over 7 bases. There are 15 residues in the CDR3. Germline CDR1 SGHAT, CDR2 FQNNGV. V dropped 1 base and J dropped 2; count of bases not matched to a gene: 4. The CDR3 coding sequence is TGTGCCAGCAGCTTAGTGACAGGGCTTCAAGAGACCCAGTACTTC. Protein sequence: CASSLVTGLQETQYF.

This clone appeared once. The chain recombines TRBV19 with TRBJ1-5, with D uncertain. The CDR3 is 18 amino acids. In germline, CDR1 is LNHDA, CDR2 SQIVND (reference sequence). The V end was cut by 3 bases, the J end by 0 bases, with 18 bases between. The CDR3 DNA is TGTGCCAGTAGTATTGCGAGTCCCGGGTCCCGTAGCAATCAGCCCCAGCATTTT. Translation gives CASSIASPGSRSNQPQHF.

This clone was seen only once. The CDR3 protein is CASSQLGWGGEKLFF. DNA for the CDR3: TGCGCCAGCAGCCAACTTGGGTGGGGGGGTGAAAAACTGTTTTTT. The chain is built from TRBV4-1 and TRBJ1-4; D possibly corresponds to TRBD1 (5 bases). CDR1 is MGHRA and CDR2 is YSYEKL in the germline V gene. Deletions cut 2 bases from V and 7 bases from J, with 14 bases between. The CDR3 has 15 residues.

The chain employs TRBV6-1 and TRBJ1-1; D is ambiguous. This CDR3 spans 13 amino acids. Between the trimmed V and J ends, which lost 5 bases and 1 base, there was a span of 8 bases. Germline V CDR1 and CDR2: MNHNS, SASEGT. The CDR3 loop is CASSSLSNTEAFF. CDR3 bases: TGTGCCAGCAGTTCCCTGTCGAACACTGAAGCTTTCTTT.

V gene TRBV28 combines with J gene TRBJ2-7; D is tentatively TRBD1 or TRBD2 (5 bases each). Germline values: CDR1 MDHEN, CDR2 SYDVKM. The CDR3 contains 15 residues. V was clipped by 6 bases and J by 0 bases, with 15 bases between them. The CDR3 bases are TGTGCCAGCAGCCCCCCGGGACGGATCTCCTACGAGCAGTACTTC. This gives the protein CASSPPGRISYEQYF.